Presented here are 19 T cell receptor beta chains from one specimen sequenced in a study of T cell changes during pregnancy in multiple sclerosis. Here immunoSEQ multiplex PCR was the method, and the copy in TCRdb shows in-frame clones only, minus some. The sample has about 67,000 clones, around 90% seen once; the top ten hold about 1.6%. The sample consisted of peripheral blood, taken after pregnancy. These receptors came from a female donor with multiple sclerosis, enrolled in a pregnancy study.

V and J are TRBV30 and TRBJ2-3; 12 positions agree with TRBD2. Looked up from germline, CDR1 is GTSNPN and CDR2 is SVGIG (reference sequence). V dropped 1 base and J dropped 4; count of bases not matched to a gene: 9. There are 17 residues in the CDR3. This CDR3 is CAWSAGSTSGSSDTQYF. The CDR3 DNA sequence: TGTGCCTGGAGTGCGGGCTCGACTAGCGGGAGCTCAGATACGCAGTATTTT. Full variable domain (missing parts from reference TRBV30 and TRBJ2-3): SQTIHQWPATLVQPVGSPLSLECTVEGTSNPNLYWYRQAAGRGLQLLFYSVGIGQISSEVPQNLSASRPQDRQFILSSKKLLLSDSGFYLCAWSAGSTSGSSDTQYFGPGTRLTVL.

This chain links TRBV19 with TRBJ2-7; D gene unclear. Germline CDR1 and CDR2: LNHDA and SQIVND (reference sequence). Trimming cost V 6 bases and J 0 bases, with 6 bases left between them. The CDR3 spans 12 residues. CDR3 amino acids: CASRAPSYEQYF. The CDR3 DNA follows: TGTGCCAGTAGGGCCCCCTCCTACGAGCAGTACTTC.

The chain couples TRBV5-1 to TRBJ2-7; 10 positions match TRBD2. The V gene's germline CDR1 is SGHRS and CDR2 YFSETQ. The CDR3 covers 17 residues. V dropped 0 bases and J dropped 3; count of bases not matched to a gene: 9. The CDR3 loop is CASSLVTSGKVGYEQYF. The CDR3 DNA reads as TGCGCCAGCAGCTTGGTCACTAGCGGGAAGGTCGGCTACGAGCAGTACTTC.

This chain links TRBV27 with TRBJ1-1, with 8 bases that match TRBD1. The CDR3 runs to 13 residues. Losses at the gene ends were 10 bases for V and 5 bases for J; bases not matched to a gene: 9. Germline assignment: CDR1 MNHEY and CDR2 SMNVEV (reference sequence). This chain's CDR3 is CATYRGIGTEAFF. CDR3 DNA: TGTGCCACCTACAGGGGGATCGGGACTGAAGCTTTCTTT.

The rearrangement uses TRBV6-6 and TRBJ2-7; TRBD2 matches at 8 bases. Germline values: CDR1 MNHNY, CDR2 SVGAGI (reference sequence). The CDR3 covers 15 residues. With 6 bases clipped from V and 6 bases from J, the junction kept 13 bases outside the gene matches. This CDR3 reads CASSSGPAGAPEQYF. CDR3 in DNA: TGTGCCAGCAGCTCGGGACCAGCGGGAGCACCCGAGCAGTACTTC.

The chain joins TRBV10-2 to TRBJ1-5; 7 bases agree with TRBD1. CDR3 length: 15 amino acids. The V gene end was trimmed by 2 bases and the J gene end by 4 bases; junction bases not matched to a gene: 5. Germline V gives CDR1 WSHSY, CDR2 SAAADI. CDR3: CASSEGRGSNQPQHF. CDR3 nucleotides: TGCGCCAGCAGTGAGGGCAGGGGGTCGAATCAGCCCCAGCATTTT.

The V gene is TRBV11-3, the J gene TRBJ2-7, with D perhaps TRBD1 (6 bases). The germline CDR1 and CDR2 sequences are SGHNT and YENEEA. Between the trimmed V and J ends, which lost 5 bases and 7 bases, there was a span of 12 bases. The CDR3 covers 12 residues. DNA of the CDR3: TGTGCCAGCAGCAGGGACATTGGGGAGCAGTACTTC. Translated: CASSRDIGEQYF.

This chain uses TRBV18 with TRBJ2-1; D possibly corresponds to TRBD2 (5 bases). CDR1 is KGHSH and CDR2 is LQKENI in the germline V gene. V was clipped by 0 bases and J by 10 bases, with 16 bases between them. The CDR3 is 15 residues long. The CDR3 sequence is CASSPPGLPGNEQFF. In DNA, the CDR3 is TGTGCCAGCTCACCACCCGGACTCCCGGGGAACGAGCAGTTCTTC.

The chain combines TRBV2 with TRBJ1-5; 9 bases line up with TRBD1. The CDR3 contains 19 residues. Germline V CDR1 and CDR2: SNHLY, FYNNEI. J gave up 4 bases and V 6 bases, and 19 bases lay outside the gene matches. CDR3 in amino acids: CASSQMRTGARLGNQPQHF. CDR3 DNA sequence: TGTGCCAGCAGCCAGATGAGGACAGGGGCAAGGTTAGGGAATCAGCCCCAGCATTTT.

As DNA, the CDR3 is TGCAGCGTTGACGGAGGGGATCTCGTAATCGATGAGCAGTTCTTC. Protein sequence: CSVDGGDLVIDEQFF. The rearrangement links TRBV29-1 to TRBJ2-1; tentatively, D is TRBD2 (6 bases). Trimming shortened V by 3 bases and J by 8 bases, and 20 bases separated the two germline ends. Looked up from germline, CDR1 is SQVTM and CDR2 is ANQGSEA. CDR3 length: 15 amino acids.

This chain connects TRBV5-1 to TRBJ1-2, with D perhaps matching TRBD1 (6 bases). V lost 0 bases to trimming and J lost 4 bases, with 13 bases between them. The germline gives CDR1 SGHRS, CDR2 YFSETQ. The CDR3 sequence is 15 residues long. The CDR3 DNA follows: TGCGCCAGCAGCTTGGAGGGCAGGGGTGGCTATGGCTACACCTTC. It translates to CASSLEGRGGYGYTF. Full variable domain (remainder filled in from reference TRBV5-1 and TRBJ1-2): KAGVTQTPRYLIKTRGQQVTLSCSPISGHRSVSWYQQTPGQGLQFLFEYFSETQRNKGNFPGRFSGRQFSNSRSEMNVSTLELGDSALYLCASSLEGRGGYGYTFGSGTRLTVV.

The rearrangement links TRBV28 to TRBJ1-1; the match to TRBD1 covers 8 bases. The germline V gene encodes CDR1 MDHEN and CDR2 SYDVKM. Losses at the gene ends were 2 bases for V and 10 bases for J; bases not matched to a gene: 3. The CDR3 length is 12 residues. The CDR3 spells CASSLGQGAAFF. CDR3 bases: TGTGCCAGCAGTTTAGGACAGGGTGCAGCTTTCTTT.

The rearrangement joins TRBV7-8 to TRBJ1-2; TRBD1 agrees at 9 bases. The trim removed 6 bases at V and 4 bases at J, leaving 9 bases unmatched. CDR3 length equals 15 residues. Germline lookup yields CDR1 SGHVS and CDR2 FQNEAQ. The CDR3 DNA follows: TGTGCCAGCAGGCGTACAGGGGGCGGTGGCTATGGCTACACCTTC. Translating it yields CASRRTGGGGYGYTF.

The CDR3 sequence: CASSIPRGETQYF. Written as DNA, the CDR3 is TGTGCCAGCAGCATACCAAGGGGGGAGACCCAGTACTTC. V gene TRBV7-2 combines with J gene TRBJ2-5; the D gene is possibly TRBD1 (6 bases). Trimming shortened V by 5 bases and J by 5 bases, and 12 bases separated the two germline ends. The germline CDR1 and CDR2 sequences are SGHTA and FQGNSA. There are 13 residues in the CDR3.

V usage is TRBV11-2 and J usage is TRBJ2-5; no clear D gene. This CDR3 is 12 amino acids long. Germline CDR1 reads SGHAT; CDR2 reads FQNNGV. The V end was cut by 5 bases, the J end by 2 bases, with 6 bases between. CDR3 sequence: CASSNWQETQYF. In nucleotides, the CDR3 is TGTGCCAGCAGCAACTGGCAAGAGACCCAGTACTTC.

The J gene is TRBJ2-7, the V gene TRBV6-1, with TRBD2 matching over 9 bases. Unmatched junction bases numbered 16, after V lost 6 bases and J lost 7 bases. Germline V gives CDR1 MNHNS, CDR2 SASEGT. CDR3 length equals 16 residues. The DNA for the CDR3 is TGTGCCAGCAGAGAACTAGGGTTAGCGGGAGCGGGGGAGCAGTACTTC. Translation: CASRELGLAGAGEQYF.

This sequence joins TRBV2 and TRBJ2-7; D not resolved. From germline, CDR1 is SNHLY and CDR2 FYNNEI. This CDR3 is built from 10 residues. V was pared by 6 bases and J by 4 bases, with 4 bases between. This CDR3 reads CASRTYEQYF. The CDR3 DNA is TGTGCCAGCAGAACATACGAGCAGTACTTC.

The chain is built from TRBV25-1 and TRBJ1-2, with no clear D. V lost 1 base, J lost 4 bases, and 4 bases lay in between. This CDR3 contains 12 residues. The germline CDR1 and CDR2 sequences are MGHDK and SYGVNS. CDR3 coding DNA: TGTGCCAGCAGTGAATCTCTCTATGGCTACACCTTC. This sequence encodes CASSESLYGYTF.

This chain connects TRBV2 to TRBJ2-2; D is unresolved. Germline values: CDR1 SNHLY, CDR2 FYNNEI. The V gene lost 7 bases and the J gene lost 6 bases, with 21 bases spanning the gap. This CDR3 comprises 16 residues. Written as DNA, the CDR3 is TGTGCCAGCAACTATCTCCAGATAAGAGATTCCGGGGAGCTGTTTTTT. It yields the protein CASNYLQIRDSGELFF.